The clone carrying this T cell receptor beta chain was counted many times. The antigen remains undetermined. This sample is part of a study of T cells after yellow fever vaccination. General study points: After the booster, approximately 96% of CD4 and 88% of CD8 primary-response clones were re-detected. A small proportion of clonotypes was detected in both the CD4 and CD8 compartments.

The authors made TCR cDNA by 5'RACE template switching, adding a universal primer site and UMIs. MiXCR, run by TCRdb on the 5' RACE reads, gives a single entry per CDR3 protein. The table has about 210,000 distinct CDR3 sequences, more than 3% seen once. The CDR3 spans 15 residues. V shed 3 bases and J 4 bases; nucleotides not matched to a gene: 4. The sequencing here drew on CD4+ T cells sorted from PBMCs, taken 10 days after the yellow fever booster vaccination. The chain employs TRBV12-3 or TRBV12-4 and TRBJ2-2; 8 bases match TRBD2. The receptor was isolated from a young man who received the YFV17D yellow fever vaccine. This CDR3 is CASSFWSGGTGELFF. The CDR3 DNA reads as TGTGCCAGCAGTTTTTGGAGCGGGGGCACCGGGGAGCTGTTTTTT.